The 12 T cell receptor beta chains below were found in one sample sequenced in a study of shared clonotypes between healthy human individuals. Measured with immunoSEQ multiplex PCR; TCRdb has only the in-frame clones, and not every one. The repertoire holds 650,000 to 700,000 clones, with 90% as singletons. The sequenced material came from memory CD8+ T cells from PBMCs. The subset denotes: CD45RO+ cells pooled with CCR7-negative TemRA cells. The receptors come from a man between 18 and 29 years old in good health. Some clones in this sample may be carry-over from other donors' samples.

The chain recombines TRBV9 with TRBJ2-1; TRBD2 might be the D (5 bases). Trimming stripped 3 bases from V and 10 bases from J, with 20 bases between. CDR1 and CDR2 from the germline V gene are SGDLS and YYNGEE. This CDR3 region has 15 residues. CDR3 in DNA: TGTGCCAGCAGCGGCGATGGAGGTCCCCTCGGGGAGCAGTTCTTC. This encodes CASSGDGGPLGEQFF.

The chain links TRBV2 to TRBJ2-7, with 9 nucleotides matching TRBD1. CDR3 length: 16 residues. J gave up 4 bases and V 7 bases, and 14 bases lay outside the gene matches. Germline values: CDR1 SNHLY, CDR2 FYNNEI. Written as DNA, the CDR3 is TGTGCCAGCATGGGACAGGGACTTTTCAGAGCGTACGAGCAGTACTTC. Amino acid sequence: CASMGQGLFRAYEQYF.

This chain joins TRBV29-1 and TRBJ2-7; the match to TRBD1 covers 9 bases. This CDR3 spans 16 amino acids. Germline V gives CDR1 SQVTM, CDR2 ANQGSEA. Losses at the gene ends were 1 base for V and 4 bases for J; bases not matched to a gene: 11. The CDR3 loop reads CSVEVPGTGIVYEQYF. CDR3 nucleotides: TGCAGCGTTGAAGTCCCCGGGACAGGGATCGTTTACGAGCAGTACTTC.

CDR3 in amino acids: CASSSSRDSLIDEQFF. CDR3 nucleotides: TGTGCCAGCAGCTCGTCCCGGGACTCGTTAATAGATGAGCAGTTCTTC. The V call is TRBV7-2, the J call TRBJ2-1; possibly TRBD2 for D (6 bases). Trimming took off 4 bases at V and 8 bases at J, with 21 bases between the two ends. The germline CDR1 and CDR2 sequences are SGHTA and FQGNSA. This CDR3 spans 16 amino acids.

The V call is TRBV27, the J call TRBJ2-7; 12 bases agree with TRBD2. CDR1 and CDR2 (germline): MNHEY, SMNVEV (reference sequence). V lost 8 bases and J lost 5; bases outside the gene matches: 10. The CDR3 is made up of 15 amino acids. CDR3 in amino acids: CASRLWTSGKNEQYF. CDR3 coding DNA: TGTGCCAGCCGCCTGTGGACTAGCGGGAAGAACGAGCAGTACTTC.

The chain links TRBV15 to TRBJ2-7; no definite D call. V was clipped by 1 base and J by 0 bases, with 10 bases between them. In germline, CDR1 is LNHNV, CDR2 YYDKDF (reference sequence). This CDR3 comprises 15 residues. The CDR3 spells CATSRGPLRSYEQYF. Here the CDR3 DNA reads TGTGCCACCAGCAGAGGCCCCTTACGCTCCTACGAGCAGTACTTC.

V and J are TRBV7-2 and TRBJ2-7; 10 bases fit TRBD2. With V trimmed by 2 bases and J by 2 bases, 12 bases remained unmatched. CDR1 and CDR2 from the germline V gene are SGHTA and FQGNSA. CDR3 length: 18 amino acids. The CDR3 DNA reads TGTGCCAGCAGCTTATTAGGAGGTAGGCTAGCGGGAGCCTACGAGCAGTACTTC. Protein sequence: CASSLLGGRLAGAYEQYF.

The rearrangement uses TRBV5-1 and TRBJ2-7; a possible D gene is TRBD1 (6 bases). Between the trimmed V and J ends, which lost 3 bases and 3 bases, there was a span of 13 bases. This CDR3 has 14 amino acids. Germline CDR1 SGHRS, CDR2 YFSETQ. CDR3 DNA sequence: TGCGCCAGCAGCTCCGGGACAATAGGCTACGAGCAGTACTTC. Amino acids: CASSSGTIGYEQYF.

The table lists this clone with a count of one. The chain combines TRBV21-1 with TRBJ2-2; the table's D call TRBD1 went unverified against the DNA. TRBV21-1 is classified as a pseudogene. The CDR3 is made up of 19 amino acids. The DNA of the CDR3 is TGTGCCAGCAGCAGAGTAGACTTAAACAGGGGCGCCAACACCGGGGAGCTGTTTTTT. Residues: CASSRVDLNRGANTGELFF.

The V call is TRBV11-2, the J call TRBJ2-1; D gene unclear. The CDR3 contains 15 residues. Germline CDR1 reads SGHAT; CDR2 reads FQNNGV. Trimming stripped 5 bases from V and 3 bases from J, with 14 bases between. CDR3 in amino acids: CASSPPRLIYNEQFF. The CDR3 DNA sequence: TGTGCCAGCAGCCCGCCACGGTTAATCTACAATGAGCAGTTCTTC.

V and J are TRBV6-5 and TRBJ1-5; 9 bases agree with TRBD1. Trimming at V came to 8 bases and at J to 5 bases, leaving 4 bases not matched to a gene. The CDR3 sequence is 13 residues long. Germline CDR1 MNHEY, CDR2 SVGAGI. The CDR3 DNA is TGTGCCAGCTGCAGGACAGGGGATCAGCCCCAGCATTTT. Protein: CASCRTGDQPQHF.

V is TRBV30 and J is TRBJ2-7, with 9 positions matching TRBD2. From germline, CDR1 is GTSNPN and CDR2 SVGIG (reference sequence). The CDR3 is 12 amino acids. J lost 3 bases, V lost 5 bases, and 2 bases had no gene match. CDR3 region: CAWLSGSYEQYF. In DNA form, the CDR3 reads TGTGCCTGGCTTAGCGGGAGCTACGAGCAGTACTTC.